This T cell receptor beta chain was sequenced for a study of blood T cells in healthy people across ages. Study-wide context: Template switching picked up about one barcoded beta molecule for each two T cells.

Through a sample-barcoded 5' primer and a J-beta primer mix, a second PCR was run for roughly 7 to 12 cycles. Tagging of each cDNA molecule was performed by a template-switch adaptor with 12 random nucleotides. In TCRdb, the 5' RACE reads were re-called with MiXCR into one record per CDR3 protein. The table has hundreds of thousands of distinct CDR3 sequences, roughly 49% seen once. The V gene's germline CDR1 is MDHEN and CDR2 SYDVKM. The CDR3 is 16 amino acids. V lost 6 bases, J lost 0 bases, and 10 bases stayed unmatched. This clonotype has just one count. The TCR originated in a woman between 55 and 75 years old in good health. Sequencing was done on a sample of blood. The chain has TRBV28 and TRBJ2-7; 8 nucleotides align to TRBD1. This CDR3 reads CASSSTGTGVSYEQYF. The CDR3 coding sequence is TGTGCCAGCAGCTCCACCGGGACAGGAGTCTCCTACGAGCAGTACTTC.